These 25 T cell receptor beta chains were sequenced from one sample in a study of Ad26.COV2.S vaccination and SARS-CoV-2 variants. Repertoires were generated with immunoSEQ multiplex PCR, while TCRdb's copy carries only in-frame clones and drops some. The sample records 400,000 to 450,000 clones, about 93% being singletons. Specified treatment: 19 received Ad26.COV2.S at low or high dose, single or two shots; 5 received placebo; per-sample allocation not given. It was on day 63 after the first vaccine or placebo injection that samples were taken. The sample consisted of peripheral blood, taken in a trial of Ad26.COV2.S vaccine versus placebo. These receptors all stem from a person between 18 and 59 years old who received the Ad26.COV2.S COVID-19 vaccine or a placebo.

The rearrangement joins TRBV16 to TRBJ1-1, with 8 positions matching TRBD1. Trimming took 3 bases from V and 5 from J; bases not matched to a gene: 8. Germline V gene lookup returns CDR1 KGHSY and CDR2 FQNENV. This CDR3 region has 15 residues. The CDR3: CASSHYGQGSTEAFF. The CDR3 DNA follows: TGTGCCAGCAGCCATTATGGACAGGGAAGTACTGAAGCTTTCTTT.

V and J are TRBV29-1 and TRBJ1-1; a weak D match, TRBD1 (5 bases). The germline V gene has CDR1 SQVTM and CDR2 ANQGSEA. CDR3 length: 12 amino acids. Trimming removed 6 bases from V and 4 bases from J, with 12 bases in between. CDR3 region: CSVVPGGTEAFF. The CDR3 bases are TGCAGCGTCGTCCCGGGGGGCACTGAAGCTTTCTTT.

This chain connects TRBV7-9 to TRBJ2-1, with TRBD2 identical over 11 bases. The germline gives CDR1 SEHNR, CDR2 FQNEAQ (reference sequence). This CDR3 comprises 15 residues. Trimming removed 7 bases from V and 2 bases from J; junction bases left unmatched: 4. The CDR3 loop reads CASTPLAGAYNEQFF. The CDR3, as DNA: TGTGCCAGCACCCCACTAGCGGGGGCCTACAATGAGCAGTTCTTC.

The chain recombines TRBV4-1 with TRBJ2-3, with D tentatively TRBD2 (6 bases). The germline gives CDR1 MGHRA, CDR2 YSYEKL. The V end was cut by 0 bases, the J end by 2 bases, with 18 bases between. The CDR3 is 18 amino acids. The chain's CDR3 is CASSQDQGGPTNTDTQYF. As DNA, the CDR3 is TGCGCCAGCAGCCAAGATCAGGGAGGACCCACTAACACAGATACGCAGTATTTT.

This clone was counted a single time. The gene calls are TRBV4-1 and TRBJ1-2; 8 bases align to TRBD1. Germline V gives CDR1 MGHRA, CDR2 YSYEKL. V trimming: 2 bases; J trimming: 7 bases; junction bases outside the gene matches: 3. CDR3 length equals 13 residues. The CDR3 region has the DNA TGCGCCAGCAGCCAACCGGGACAGGCTGGCTACACCTTC. It encodes CASSQPGQAGYTF.

This clone appeared a single time. The chain has TRBV5-6 and TRBJ2-7, with 11 bases identical to TRBD2. The CDR3 runs to 16 residues. CDR1 and CDR2 from the germline V gene are SGHDT and YYEEEE. V shed 3 bases, J shed 1 base, and the junction held 6 bases outside the gene matches. The CDR3 nucleotides read TGTGCCAGCAGCTGGCGACTAGCGGGAAGGTCCTACGAGCAGTACTTC. Amino acids: CASSWRLAGRSYEQYF.

The J gene is TRBJ2-7, the V gene TRBV13, with TRBD1 identical over 11 bases. Germline CDR1 reads PRHDT; CDR2 reads FYEKMQ (reference sequence). This CDR3 is built from 16 residues. Trimming removed 7 bases from V and 3 bases from J; junction bases left unmatched: 11. The CDR3 nucleotides are TGTGCCAGCACCCCCGTCGGGACAGGGGGTTTCTACGAGCAGTACTTC. It codes for CASTPVGTGGFYEQYF.

This clone showed up just a few times. The genes are TRBV4-1 and TRBJ1-5, with D uncertain. Trimming pared 0 bases from V and 9 bases from J, leaving 9 bases between. The CDR3 runs 13 residues. Germline-derived CDR1 and CDR2 are MGHRA and YSYEKL. In DNA, the CDR3 is TGCGCCAGCAGCCAAGAAGGGCGTGTGCCCCAGCATTTT. The encoded protein is CASSQEGRVPQHF.

The chain has TRBV4-2 and TRBJ2-7; perhaps TRBD2 as D (6 bases). The length of the CDR3 is 18 residues. Germline-derived CDR1 and CDR2 are LGHNA and YNFKEQ. V was clipped by 0 bases and J by 4 bases, with 22 bases between them. Here the CDR3 DNA reads TGTGCCAGCAGCCAAGATAACGCCCCCGGGAGAAGGTTGTACGAGCAGTACTTC. The encoded protein is CASSQDNAPGRRLYEQYF.

V and J are TRBV28 and TRBJ1-1, with D possibly TRBD1 on 6 matching bases. CDR1 is MDHEN, CDR2 SYDVKM, per germline. There are 16 residues in the CDR3. V lost 5 bases, J lost 3 bases, and 19 bases lay in between. The CDR3 coding sequence is TGTGCCAGCAGTCCGGGACACCAACCTGGCGACACTGAAGCTTTCTTT. This codes for CASSPGHQPGDTEAFF.

This chain links TRBV6-5 with TRBJ2-3, with TRBD1 as a possible D gene (6 bases). Germline lookup yields CDR1 MNHEY and CDR2 SVGAGI. This CDR3 region has 13 residues. The ends were cut back, 7 bases at V and 4 bases at J, with 12 bases in the middle. The CDR3 here is CASTGTRSDTQYF. The CDR3 DNA is TGTGCCAGCACCGGGACAAGATCAGATACGCAGTATTTT.

This chain uses TRBV18 with TRBJ1-1; D remains unclear. Germline lookup yields CDR1 KGHSH and CDR2 LQKENI. This CDR3 has 12 residues. Trimming pared 3 bases from V and 7 bases from J, leaving 9 bases between. CDR3 sequence (DNA): TGTGCCAGCTCACCCATGCGGGGTGAAGCTTTCTTT. Translation gives CASSPMRGEAFF.

This clone was counted a single time. The chain couples TRBV29-1 to TRBJ2-3, with 9 bases matching TRBD2. Germline V gives CDR1 SQVTM, CDR2 ANQGSEA. The trim removed 4 bases at V and 4 bases at J, leaving 9 bases unmatched. The CDR3 contains 15 residues. Here the CDR3 DNA reads TGCAGCGTTGTTTCTAGCGGGGCTTCGGCAGATACGCAGTATTTT. This encodes CSVVSSGASADTQYF.

This clone occurred once. This chain joins TRBV6-5 and TRBJ2-7, with D unclear. Trimming removed 2 bases from V and 4 bases from J, with 12 bases in between. This CDR3 region has 14 residues. Per the germline V gene, CDR1 is MNHEY and CDR2 is SVGAGI. The CDR3: CASSYAAGPYEQYF. CDR3 sequence (DNA): TGTGCCAGCAGTTACGCGGCAGGCCCTTACGAGCAGTACTTC.

The chain uses TRBV25-1 and TRBJ2-2; D uncertain. CDR3 length equals 15 residues. CDR1 and CDR2 from the germline V gene are MGHDK and SYGVNS. Trimming cost V 0 bases and J 7 bases, with 12 bases left between them. CDR3 amino acids: CASSEYFPLGGELFF. The CDR3 DNA follows: TGTGCCAGCAGTGAATATTTCCCCTTGGGCGGGGAGCTGTTTTTT.

The genes are TRBV3-1 (or the pseudogene TRBV3-2) and TRBJ1-4; D uncertain. V was clipped by 1 base and J by 5 bases, with 8 bases between them. In germline, CDR1 is LGHDT, CDR2 YNNKEL (reference sequence). The CDR3 consists of 14 residues. In nucleotides, the CDR3 is TGTGCCAGCAGCCAAGGTCAAGGAAATGAAAAACTGTTTTTT. It encodes CASSQGQGNEKLFF.

The chain uses TRBV27 and TRBJ1-4; 8 positions match TRBD1. The CDR3 contains 16 residues. V was pared by 0 bases and J by 7 bases, with 7 bases of the junction left unmatched. Germline values: CDR1 MNHEY, CDR2 SMNVEV (reference sequence). CDR3 region: CASSLSPRGRGEKLFF. CDR3 in DNA: TGTGCCAGCAGTTTATCGCCCAGGGGGCGCGGTGAAAAACTGTTTTTT. The whole variable domain, filled in from reference TRBV27 and TRBJ1-4, reads EAQVTQNPRYLITVTGKKLTVTCSQNMNHEYMSWYRQDPGLGLRQIYYSMNVEVTDKGDVPEGYKVSRKEKRNFPLILESPSPNQTSLYFCASSLSPRGRGEKLFFGSGTQLSVL.

The chain employs TRBV27 and TRBJ2-7, with TRBD1 as a possible D gene (5 bases). Trimming took 2 bases from V and 5 from J, leaving 13 bases between them. Germline CDR1 reads MNHEY; CDR2 reads SMNVEV (reference sequence). There are 14 residues in the CDR3. The chain's CDR3 is CASSLGAGSHEQYF. Here the CDR3 DNA reads TGTGCCAGCAGTTTAGGGGCAGGATCCCACGAGCAGTACTTC.

The chain recombines TRBV7-8 with TRBJ2-3, with TRBD1 matching 7 bases. The germline gives CDR1 SGHVS, CDR2 FQNEAQ. The CDR3 is 16 amino acids. The junction had 11 bases not matched to a gene; V was cut back by 4 bases and J by 4 bases. The CDR3 sequence is CASSSNRGLTSDTQYF. In DNA form, the CDR3 reads TGTGCCAGCAGCTCCAACAGGGGCCTGACGTCAGATACGCAGTATTTT.

The rearrangement uses TRBV5-6 and TRBJ2-7; D is unclear. CDR3 length equals 12 residues. Trimming left V 0 bases short and J 2 bases short, with 3 bases between. CDR1 is SGHDT, CDR2 YYEEEE, per germline. CDR3 loop: CASSLVAYEQYF. The DNA for the CDR3 is TGTGCCAGCAGCTTGGTAGCCTACGAGCAGTACTTC.

This chain uses TRBV18 with TRBJ2-1; D might be TRBD1 (6 bases). This CDR3 is 15 amino acids long. Trimming cost V 3 bases and J 3 bases, with 12 bases left between them. Germline assignment: CDR1 KGHSH and CDR2 LQKENI. The chain's CDR3 is CASSPTGTSYNEQFF. The CDR3 region has the DNA TGTGCCAGCTCACCCACCGGGACAAGCTACAATGAGCAGTTCTTC.

The V gene is TRBV19, the J gene TRBJ1-1, with 8 nucleotides matching TRBD1. The junction had 5 bases not matched to a gene; V was cut back by 11 bases and J by 0 bases. In germline, CDR1 is LNHDA, CDR2 SQIVND (reference sequence). There are 13 residues in the CDR3. The CDR3: CAVRDRLNTEAFF. The CDR3 nucleotides are TGTGCCGTACGGGACAGGTTGAACACTGAAGCTTTCTTT.

The chain recombines TRBV6-6 with TRBJ1-6; D perhaps matches TRBD1 (6 bases). The germline V gene has CDR1 MNHNY and CDR2 SVGAGI (reference sequence). V lost 5 bases and J lost 7, with 18 bases in between. The CDR3 consists of 16 residues. CDR3 loop: CASSLLPGHLNSPLHF. The CDR3 DNA reads as TGTGCCAGCAGTCTCCTGCCGGGACACCTAAATTCACCCCTCCACTTT.

This chain joins TRBV7-6 and TRBJ2-2; 9 bases align to TRBD2. Germline CDR1 and CDR2: SGHVS and FNYEAQ. V lost 0 bases to trimming and J lost 3 bases; unmatched junction nucleotides: 2. The CDR3 length is 16 residues. CDR3 nucleotide sequence: TGTGCCAGCAGCTTAGCAGTAGCGGGGGACACCGGGGAGCTGTTTTTT. It codes for CASSLAVAGDTGELFF.

This sequence joins TRBV28 and TRBJ1-6; D perhaps matches TRBD1 (5 bases). Germline CDR1 MDHEN, CDR2 SYDVKM. Trimming stripped 2 bases from V and 7 bases from J, with 18 bases between. This CDR3 is 17 amino acids long. CDR3 coding DNA: TGTGCCAGCAGTTTAGAAACAAAGGGGCCACGAAATTCACCCCTCCACTTT. This encodes CASSLETKGPRNSPLHF.